Reported below is one T cell receptor beta chain. Its cognate antigen has yet to be identified. Qualities for individual bases were not recorded, and no much larger clone is one base off. The entry originates in a study of blood T cell repertoires in COVID-19 (dated by TCRdb to the early 2020s). General notes on the study: Samples covering the acute and convalescent phases of COVID-19 were provided by collaborators in the United States, Italy and Spain. Where available, HLA class I and class II types were obtained from metadata supplied by the sample provider rather than from assay-based typing. Subjects who had been exposed to COVID-19, were actively infected with it, or had recovered from it provided the deeply sampled blood TCRbeta repertoires that made up the dataset. The samples were drawn from two sources: the first 160 participants of the ongoing ImmuneRACE study, and 1,000 to 1,500 subjects contributed by 6 global collaborators. The prospective study material was composed of cDNA or gDNA derived from T cells, B-cell-depleted T cells, or PBMCs. The repertoires were made available in a free public database intended to serve as a resource for research on the immune response to SARS-CoV-2. The sample metadata nearly always contained a de-identified subject ID, COVID-19 status, age in years and sex. What the study reported, not specific to this receptor: How much clinical and demographic metadata was included differed by source and by participant, and the metadata was provided uncurated.

TCRbeta CDR3 regions were amplified from genomic DNA by means of the immunoSEQ Assay, a bias-controlled multiplex PCR. Concerning the study's data processing: Within the assay, amplification of reference gene primers was used to estimate how many nucleated cells each sample contained. Sequence reads were collapsed and filtered to measure the absolute abundance of every unique TCRbeta CDR3 rearrangement. For each sample, productive Simpson clonality was calculated by taking the square root of Simpson's diversity index across productive rearrangements. Not all clones reach the TCRdb copy of this immuneACCESS table, which keeps in-frame sequences only. Checked studies attribute under half of the gap to unresolved V genes and leave the rest unexplained. V and J calls plus clone size are reproduced from that table; the DNA served to infer D and trimming. The sample profile shows fewer than 35,000 clones; almost 85% of them were found once. The ten most abundant clones make up roughly 9.1% of the sample.

Deletion took 10 bases off V and 0 bases off J, with a span of 16 bases between the germline ends. From cysteine to phenylalanine, the CDR3 is 15 amino acids long. Only CDR3 DNA is held: 45 bases, read in frame from base 1. Looking up the germline V gene (reference sequence) yields CDR1 LNHDA and CDR2 SQIVND. Each collaborating institution followed its own protocols to collect whole blood in K2EDTA tubes. For TCRbeta analysis, collaborator samples were shipped as frozen whole blood, as isolated PBMCs, or as DNA extracted from either sample type. The receptor's source is an elderly man with active COVID-19. Sequenced material: peripheral blood. The V gene is TRBV19 and the J gene is TRBJ1-5; the D gene remains uncertain. The sequenced DNA is TGTGCCACCGAACCCTCGGGGTATAGCAATCAGCCCCAGCATTTT. Its product reads: CATEPSGYSNQPQHF.